This TCR beta chain derives from a study of T cell changes during pregnancy in multiple sclerosis. Repertoires were generated with immunoSEQ multiplex PCR, while TCRdb's copy carries only in-frame clones and drops some. This sample has some 54,000 clones, with 85% to 95% found just once. Germline CDR1 is SNHLY and CDR2 is FYNNEI. V lost 10 bases and J lost 3; bases outside the gene matches: 8. This CDR3 is built from 14 residues. This TCR came from a female donor with multiple sclerosis, enrolled in a pregnancy study. This chain uses TRBV2 with TRBJ2-1, with TRBD2 matching 8 bases. The source material was peripheral blood, sampled after pregnancy. The chain's CDR3 is CATKTSAIYNEQFF. The CDR3 DNA follows: TGTGCCACCAAGACTAGCGCGATCTACAATGAGCAGTTCTTC.